The clone carrying this TCR beta chain appeared once. The antigen is unknown. Deep-level running was used for the assay. As handled by the study authors: Filtering differed since immunoSEQ provided only junctions, with no quality scores. Profiling relied on immunoSEQ multiplex PCR, and the TCRdb table lists in-frame clones only, not all of them. Clone size and V and J calls were adopted from that table, with D and trimming inferred from the DNA. The sample lists about 1 million clones, about 77% seen once, with nearly 1.5% in the top ten. The data originate from a study of shared clonotypes between healthy human individuals. General observations from the study: Blood was the sole source, and tissue repertoires probably differ. Relative to memory subsets, naive subsets generally showed larger estimated richness.

The CDR3 is made up of 15 amino acids. CDR1 and CDR2 from the germline V gene are SGHRS and YFSETQ. V was trimmed by 0 bases and J by 4 bases, leaving 13 bases between them. What was sequenced was memory CD4+ T cells sorted from blood. As for subset: CD45RA-negative fraction. The TCR was taken from a man younger than 35 in good health. The gene calls are TRBV5-1 and TRBJ1-1; no clear D gene. For the CDR3, the DNA is TGCGCCAGCAGCTTGGACCCCCAGGCGGGCACTGAAGCTTTCTTT. Protein: CASSLDPQAGTEAFF. Using reference TRBV5-1 and TRBJ1-1 for the parts outside the CDR3, the full variable domain is KAGVTQTPRYLIKTRGQQVTLSCSPISGHRSVSWYQQTPGQGLQFLFEYFSETQRNKGNFPGRFSGRQFSNSRSEMNVSTLELGDSALYLCASSLDPQAGTEAFFGQGTRLTVV.